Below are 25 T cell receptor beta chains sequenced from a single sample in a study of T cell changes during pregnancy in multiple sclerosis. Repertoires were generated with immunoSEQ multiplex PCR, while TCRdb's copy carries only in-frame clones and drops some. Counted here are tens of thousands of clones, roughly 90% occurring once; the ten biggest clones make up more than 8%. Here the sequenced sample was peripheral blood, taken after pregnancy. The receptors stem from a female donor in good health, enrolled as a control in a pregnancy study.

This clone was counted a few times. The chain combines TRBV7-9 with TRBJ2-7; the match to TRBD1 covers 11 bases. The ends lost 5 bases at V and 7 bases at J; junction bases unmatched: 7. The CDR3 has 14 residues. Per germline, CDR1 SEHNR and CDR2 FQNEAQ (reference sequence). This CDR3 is CASSQDRGRDEQYF. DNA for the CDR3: TGTGCCAGCAGCCAGGACAGGGGGCGGGATGAGCAGTACTTC.

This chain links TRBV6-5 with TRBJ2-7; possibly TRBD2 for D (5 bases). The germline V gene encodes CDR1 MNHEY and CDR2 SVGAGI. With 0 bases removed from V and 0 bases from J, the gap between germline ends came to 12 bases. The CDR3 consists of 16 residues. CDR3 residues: CASSYSGAVDSYEQYF. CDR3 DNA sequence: TGTGCCAGCAGTTACTCGGGAGCGGTAGACTCCTACGAGCAGTACTTC.

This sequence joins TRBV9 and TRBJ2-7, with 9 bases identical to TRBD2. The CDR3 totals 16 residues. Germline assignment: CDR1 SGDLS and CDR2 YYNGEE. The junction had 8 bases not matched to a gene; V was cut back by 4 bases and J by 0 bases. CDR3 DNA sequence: TGTGCCAGCAGCTCCGGGACTAGCATCTCCTCCTACGAGCAGTACTTC. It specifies CASSSGTSISSYEQYF.

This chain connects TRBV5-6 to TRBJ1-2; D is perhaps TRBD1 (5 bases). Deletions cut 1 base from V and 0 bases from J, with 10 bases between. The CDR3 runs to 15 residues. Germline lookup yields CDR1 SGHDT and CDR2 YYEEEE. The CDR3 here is CASSLSRGSNYGYTF. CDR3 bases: TGTGCCAGCAGCTTGTCGCGGGGCTCTAACTATGGCTACACCTTC.

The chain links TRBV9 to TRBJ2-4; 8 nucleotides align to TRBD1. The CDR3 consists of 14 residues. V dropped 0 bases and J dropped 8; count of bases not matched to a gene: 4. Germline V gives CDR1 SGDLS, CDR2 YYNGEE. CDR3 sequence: CASSVGTGWDIQYF. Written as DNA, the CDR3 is TGTGCCAGCAGCGTAGGGACAGGGTGGGACATTCAGTACTTC.

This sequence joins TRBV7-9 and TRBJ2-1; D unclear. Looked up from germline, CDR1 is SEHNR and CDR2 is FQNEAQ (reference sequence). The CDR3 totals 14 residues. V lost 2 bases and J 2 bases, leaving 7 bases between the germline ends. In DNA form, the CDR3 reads TGTGCCAGCAGCTTATGGGCCACCTACAATGAGCAGTTCTTC. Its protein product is CASSLWATYNEQFF.

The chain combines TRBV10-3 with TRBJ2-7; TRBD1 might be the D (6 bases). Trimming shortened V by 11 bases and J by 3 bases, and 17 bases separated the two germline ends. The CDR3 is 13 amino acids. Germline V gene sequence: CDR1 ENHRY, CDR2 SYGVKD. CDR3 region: CAGAGRGGYEQYF. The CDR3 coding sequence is TGTGCCGGGGCCGGTCGAGGGGGCTACGAGCAGTACTTC.

For the CDR3, the DNA is TGCGCCAGCAGGGGGACTAGCGGCTACGAGCAGTACTTC. Protein sequence: CASRGTSGYEQYF. The chain joins TRBV5-1 to TRBJ2-7, with TRBD2 identical over 11 bases. V lost 5 bases, J lost 3 bases, and 1 base stayed unmatched. Germline-derived CDR1 and CDR2 are SGHRS and YFSETQ. CDR3 length: 13 amino acids.

CDR3 region: CASSPDTNTEAFF. Here the CDR3 DNA reads TGTGCCAGCAGCCCCGACACGAACACTGAAGCTTTCTTT. This chain uses TRBV5-4 with TRBJ1-1; D is unclear. From germline, CDR1 is SGHNT and CDR2 YYREEE (reference sequence). The CDR3 has 13 amino acids. Deletions cut 4 bases from V and 1 base from J, with 8 bases between. Together with reference TRBV5-4 and TRBJ1-1, the CDR3 gives the full variable domain: ETGVTQSPTHLIKTRGQQVTLRCSSQSGHNTVSWYQQALGQGPQFIFQYYREEENGRGNFPPRFSGLQFPNYSSELNVNALELDDSALYLCASSPDTNTEAFFGQGTRLTVV.

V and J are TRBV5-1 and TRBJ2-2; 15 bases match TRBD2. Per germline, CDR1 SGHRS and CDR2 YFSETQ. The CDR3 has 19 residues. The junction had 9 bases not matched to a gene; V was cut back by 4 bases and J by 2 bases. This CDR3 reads CASSTERTSGGDNTGELFF. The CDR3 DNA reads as TGCGCCAGCAGCACGGAAAGGACTAGCGGGGGGGATAACACCGGGGAGCTGTTTTTT.

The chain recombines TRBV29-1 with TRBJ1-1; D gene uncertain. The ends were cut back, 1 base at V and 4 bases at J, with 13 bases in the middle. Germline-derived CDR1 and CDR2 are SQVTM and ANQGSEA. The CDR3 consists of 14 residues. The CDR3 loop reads CSVEGGGLGTEAFF. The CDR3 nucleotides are TGCAGCGTTGAAGGTGGAGGGCTGGGCACTGAAGCTTTCTTT.

In nucleotides, the CDR3 is TGTGCCAGCAGCTTCAGGAACACTGAAGCTTTCTTT. Its translation: CASSFRNTEAFF. This chain uses TRBV7-2 with TRBJ1-1; D gene uncertain. The germline gives CDR1 SGHTA, CDR2 FQGNSA. The V gene lost 3 bases and the J gene lost 1 base, with 3 bases spanning the gap. The CDR3 covers 12 residues.

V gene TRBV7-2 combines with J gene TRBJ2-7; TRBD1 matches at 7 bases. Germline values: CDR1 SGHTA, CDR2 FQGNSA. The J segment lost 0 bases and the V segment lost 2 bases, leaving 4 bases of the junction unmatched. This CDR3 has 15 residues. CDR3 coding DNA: TGTGCCAGCAGCTTATCAGGGGGTAGCTCCTACGAGCAGTACTTC. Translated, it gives CASSLSGGSSYEQYF.

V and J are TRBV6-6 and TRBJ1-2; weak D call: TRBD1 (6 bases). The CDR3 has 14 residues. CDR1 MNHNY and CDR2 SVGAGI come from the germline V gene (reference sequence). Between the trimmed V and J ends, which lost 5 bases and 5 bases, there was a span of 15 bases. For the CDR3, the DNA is TGTGCCAGCAGTGATCAGGGGATAATTTATGGCTACACCTTC. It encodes CASSDQGIIYGYTF.

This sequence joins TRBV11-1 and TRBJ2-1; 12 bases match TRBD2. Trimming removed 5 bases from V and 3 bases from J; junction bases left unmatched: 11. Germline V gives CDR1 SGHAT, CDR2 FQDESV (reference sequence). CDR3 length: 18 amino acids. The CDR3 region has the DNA TGTGCCAGCAGCCAGACTAGCGGGAGACCCCTTTTCTACAATGAGCAGTTCTTC. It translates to CASSQTSGRPLFYNEQFF.

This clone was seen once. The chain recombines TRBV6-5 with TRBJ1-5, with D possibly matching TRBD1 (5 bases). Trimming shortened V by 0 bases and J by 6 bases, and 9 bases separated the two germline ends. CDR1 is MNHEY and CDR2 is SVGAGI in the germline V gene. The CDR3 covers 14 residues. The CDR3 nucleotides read TGTGCCAGCAGTTACTCGATGGGGGGTCAGCCCCAGCATTTT. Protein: CASSYSMGGQPQHF.

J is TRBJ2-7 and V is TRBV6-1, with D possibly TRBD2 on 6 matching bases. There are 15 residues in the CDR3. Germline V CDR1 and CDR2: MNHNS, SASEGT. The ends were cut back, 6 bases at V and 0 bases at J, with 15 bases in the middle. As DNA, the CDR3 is TGTGCCAGCAGCCTTAGGGAGGTCGGCTCCTACGAGCAGTACTTC. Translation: CASSLREVGSYEQYF.

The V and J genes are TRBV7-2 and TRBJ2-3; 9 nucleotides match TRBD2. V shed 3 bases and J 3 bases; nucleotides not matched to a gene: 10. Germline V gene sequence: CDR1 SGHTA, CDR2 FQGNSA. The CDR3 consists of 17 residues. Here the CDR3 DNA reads TGTGCCAGCAGCTTGAGAACGGCGGGGGGGCCGACAGATACGCAGTATTTT. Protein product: CASSLRTAGGPTDTQYF. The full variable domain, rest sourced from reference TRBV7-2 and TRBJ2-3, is GAGVSQSPSNKVTEKGKDVELRCDPISGHTALYWYRQSLGQGLEFLIYFQGNSAPDKSGLPSDRFSAERTGGSVSTLTIQRTQQEDSAVYLCASSLRTAGGPTDTQYFGPGTRLTVL.

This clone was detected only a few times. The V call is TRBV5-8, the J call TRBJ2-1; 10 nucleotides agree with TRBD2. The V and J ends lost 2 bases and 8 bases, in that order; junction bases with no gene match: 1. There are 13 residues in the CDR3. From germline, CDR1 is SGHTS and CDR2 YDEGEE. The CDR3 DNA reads TGTGCCAGCAGCTTCGGGACTAGCGATGAGCAGTTCTTC. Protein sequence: CASSFGTSDEQFF. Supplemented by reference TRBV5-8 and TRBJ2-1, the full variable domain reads EAGVTQSPTHLIKTRGQQATLRCSPISGHTSVYWYQQALGLGLQFLLWYDEGEERNRGNFPPRFSGRQFPNYSSELNVNALELEDSALYLCASSFGTSDEQFFGPGTRLTVL.

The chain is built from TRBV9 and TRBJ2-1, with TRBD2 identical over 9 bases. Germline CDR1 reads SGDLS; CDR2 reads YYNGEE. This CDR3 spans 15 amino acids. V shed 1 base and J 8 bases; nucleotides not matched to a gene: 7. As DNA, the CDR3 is TGTGCCAGCAGCGTATACCAGCGGGGGGAGGATGAGCAGTTCTTC. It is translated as CASSVYQRGEDEQFF.

This chain's CDR3 is CASSPSPGDTNYGYTF. CDR3 in DNA: TGTGCCAGCTCACCAAGTCCGGGAGATACTAACTATGGCTACACCTTC. The V call is TRBV18, the J call TRBJ1-2; D is undetermined. The CDR3 length is 16 residues. V shed 2 bases and J shed 0 bases, with 13 bases lying between them. Germline assignment: CDR1 KGHSH and CDR2 LQKENI.

The CDR3, as DNA: TGTGCCACCCAAGGGGGACAGGGGAGGCCCCAGCATTTT. Its protein product is CATQGGQGRPQHF. This sequence joins TRBV6-5 and TRBJ1-5, with 10 positions matching TRBD1. Looked up from germline, CDR1 is MNHEY and CDR2 is SVGAGI. With 10 bases clipped from V and 9 bases from J, the junction kept 9 bases outside the gene matches. The CDR3 is 13 residues long.

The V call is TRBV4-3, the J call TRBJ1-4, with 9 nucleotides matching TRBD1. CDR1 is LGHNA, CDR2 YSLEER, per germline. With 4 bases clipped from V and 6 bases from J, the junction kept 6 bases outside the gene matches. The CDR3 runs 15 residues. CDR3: CASSLGTGFDEKLFF. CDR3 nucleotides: TGCGCCAGCAGCCTCGGGACAGGGTTTGATGAAAAACTGTTTTTT.

The CDR3 loop reads CATREGGQPQHF. The CDR3 nucleotides are TGTGCCACCCGGGAAGGCGGCCAGCCCCAGCATTTT. This chain connects TRBV15 to TRBJ1-5; no definite D call. The CDR3 covers 12 residues. The germline CDR1 and CDR2 sequences are LNHNV and YYDKDF (reference sequence). V lost 8 bases and J lost 7, with 12 bases in between.

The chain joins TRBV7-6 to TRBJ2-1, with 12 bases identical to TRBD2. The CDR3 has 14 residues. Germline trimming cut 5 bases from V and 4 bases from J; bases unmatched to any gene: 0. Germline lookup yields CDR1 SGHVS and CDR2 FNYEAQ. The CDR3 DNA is TGTGCCAGCAGCGGACTAGCGGGGTACAATGAGCAGTTCTTC. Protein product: CASSGLAGYNEQFF.